The 5 T cell receptor beta chains reported below all come from one sample, sequenced in a study of T cell repertoires in cytomegalovirus infection. TCRdb analysed the reads with MiXCR anew, one entry per CDR3 protein. The table includes 250,000 to 350,000 distinct CDR3 sequences, under 30% detected once. Sequenced: PBMCs. These receptor sequences come from a human donor in good health (CMV status not recorded). Some clones in this sample may be carry-over from other donors' samples.

This clonotype has just one count. A read error may explain this, as a much larger clone is one base away. The chain carries TRBV7-6 and TRBJ2-2, with a tentative D call TRBD2 (6 bases). V was shortened by 5 bases and J by 6 bases, with 7 bases between the two germline ends. The length of the CDR3 is 12 residues. CDR1 SGHVS and CDR2 FNYEAQ come from the germline V gene. The CDR3 DNA is TGTGCCAGCAGCCCGGGGGCCGGGGAGCTGTTTTTT. The encoded protein is CASSPGAGELFF.

This clonotype was counted between two and nine times. This rearrangement joins TRBV7-2 to TRBJ1-1; a possible D gene is TRBD1 (5 bases). CDR1 SGHTA and CDR2 FQGNSA come from the germline V gene. CDR3 length: 14 residues. Trimming removed 7 bases from V and 0 bases from J, with 12 bases in between. The CDR3 reads CASTAGAMNTEAFF. The CDR3 bases are TGTGCCAGCACCGCCGGGGCCATGAACACTGAAGCTTTCTTT.

The gene calls are TRBV12-5 and TRBJ2-5; 8 bases map to TRBD1. The CDR3 totals 12 residues. Germline lookup yields CDR1 LGHNT and CDR2 FRNRAP. Losses at the gene ends were 10 bases for V and 5 bases for J; bases not matched to a gene: 6. The CDR3 DNA is TGTGCTACACAGGGGGATTTGGAGACCCAGTACTTC. Amino acids: CATQGDLETQYF.

V gene TRBV28 combines with J gene TRBJ2-5; D may match TRBD1 or TRBD2 (5 bases each). The CDR3 totals 14 residues. V was clipped by 2 bases and J by 4 bases, with 11 bases between them. The V gene's germline CDR1 is MDHEN and CDR2 SYDVKM. The CDR3 DNA follows: TGTGCCAGCAGTTTAGGGGGATTTGGAGAGACCCAGTACTTC. Translated, it gives CASSLGGFGETQYF.

This clonotype turned up a few times. This chain connects TRBV28 to TRBJ2-3, with D possibly being TRBD2 (5 bases). Germline V CDR1 and CDR2: MDHEN, SYDVKM. V shed 4 bases and J shed 3 bases, with 14 bases lying between them. This CDR3 region has 15 residues. The CDR3 DNA reads TGTGCCAGCAGTTCACGGAGGTCGGGAACAGATACGCAGTATTTT. Residues: CASSSRRSGTDTQYF.